The 14 T cell receptor beta chains in this list originate from one sample, sequenced in a study of blood T cell repertoires in COVID-19. TCRdb's copy holds only in-frame clones and misses some; the assay was immunoSEQ multiplex PCR. The sample holds a few hundred thousand clones; about nine tenths are singletons and the top ten take about 1.7%. Sequenced material: peripheral blood. These receptors all stem from a man aged 65-85 years with acute or convalescent COVID-19.

The rearrangement links TRBV6-1 to TRBJ1-1; a weak D match, TRBD1 (5 bases). This CDR3 has 14 amino acids. The germline V gene has CDR1 MNHNS and CDR2 SASEGT. V shed 1 base and J shed 5 bases, with 11 bases lying between them. DNA for the CDR3: TGTGCCAGCAGTGAAGGTGGGAGGGGAACTGAAGCTTTCTTT. This translates into CASSEGGRGTEAFF.

V and J are TRBV19 and TRBJ1-5, with a weak D call TRBD1 (5 bases). Germline V lookup: CDR1 LNHDA, CDR2 SQIVND (reference sequence). This CDR3 is built from 13 residues. Trimming cost V 5 bases and J 7 bases, with 12 bases left between them. CDR3 bases: TGTGCCAGTAGTCAGGGCGACGGGCAGCCCCAGCATTTT. Translated, it gives CASSQGDGQPQHF.

This chain links TRBV9 with TRBJ1-2; D is possibly TRBD1 (6 bases). In germline, CDR1 is SGDLS, CDR2 YYNGEE. The CDR3 contains 16 residues. The V and J ends lost 4 bases and 1 base respectively, with 17 bases between them. In nucleotides, the CDR3 is TGTGCCAGCAGCCAACAATACAGGGCCCTTAACTATGGCTACACCTTC. It codes for CASSQQYRALNYGYTF.

This clone showed up just once. The chain couples TRBV27 to TRBJ1-5; D is unclear. The V end lost 6 bases, the J end lost 3 bases, and 12 bases lay between the germline ends. The CDR3 has 14 amino acids. Germline V CDR1 and CDR2: MNHEY, SMNVEV (reference sequence). CDR3 DNA sequence: TGTGCCAGCAGCCCCGACGGGGACAATCAGCCCCAGCATTTT. This codes for CASSPDGDNQPQHF.

V and J are TRBV28 and TRBJ2-2, with 7 bases matching TRBD1. Looked up from germline, CDR1 is MDHEN and CDR2 is SYDVKM. The trim removed 6 bases at V and 0 bases at J, leaving 4 bases unmatched. The CDR3 consists of 15 residues. The chain's CDR3 is CASSRDRSNTGELFF. The DNA of the CDR3 is TGTGCCAGCAGCCGGGACAGATCGAACACCGGGGAGCTGTTTTTT.

The chain recombines TRBV11-2 with TRBJ2-2; tentatively, D is TRBD1 (6 bases). Deletions cut 2 bases from V and 7 bases from J, with 11 bases between. The CDR3 spans 14 residues. Germline V CDR1 and CDR2: SGHAT, FQNNGV. The chain's CDR3 is CASSLTQGSGELFF. The CDR3 coding sequence is TGTGCCAGCAGCTTAACGCAGGGGAGCGGGGAGCTGTTTTTT.

The CDR3, as DNA: TGTGCCAGCAGTTTCGCAAGCAGCGGCCTCTACGAGCAGTACTTC. It encodes CASSFASSGLYEQYF. This sequence joins TRBV28 and TRBJ2-7, with D maybe TRBD2 (5 bases). Germline CDR1 reads MDHEN; CDR2 reads SYDVKM. The V end was cut by 3 bases, the J end by 3 bases, with 15 bases between. CDR3 size: 15 residues. Filled out from reference TRBV28 and TRBJ2-7, the complete variable domain reads DVKVTQSSRYLVKRTGEKVFLECVQDMDHENMFWYRQDPGLGLRLIYFSYDVKMKEKGDIPEGYSVSREKKERFSLILESASTNQTSMYLCASSFASSGLYEQYFGPGTRLTVT.

The J gene is TRBJ2-1, the V gene TRBV6-5, with TRBD1 as a possible D gene (6 bases). The CDR3 has 16 amino acids. In germline, CDR1 is MNHEY, CDR2 SVGAGI. V was clipped by 2 bases and J by 5 bases, with 16 bases between them. For the CDR3, the DNA is TGTGCCAGCAGTTACCGATTCGGGCAGGGGAACAATGAGCAGTTCTTC. Its protein is CASSYRFGQGNNEQFF.

J is TRBJ2-3 and V is TRBV11-2; D is perhaps TRBD1 (5 bases). Germline V lookup: CDR1 SGHAT, CDR2 FQNNGV. Trimming removed 0 bases at V and 3 bases at J, with 13 bases between. The CDR3 sequence is 16 residues long. DNA of the CDR3: TGTGCCAGCAGCTTAGAGGCAGGGTTTCTTACAGATACGCAGTATTTT. Protein sequence: CASSLEAGFLTDTQYF.

The V call is TRBV28, the J call TRBJ1-2; TRBD1 agrees at 8 bases. The CDR3 is 13 residues long. Per germline, CDR1 MDHEN and CDR2 SYDVKM. Written as DNA, the CDR3 is TGTGCAACCTCCGGACAGGGTAACTATGGCTACACCTTC. It translates to CATSGQGNYGYTF.

The chain joins TRBV6-6 to TRBJ1-5; TRBD1 agrees at 9 bases. From germline, CDR1 is MNHNY and CDR2 SVGAGI (reference sequence). Losses at the gene ends were 5 bases for V and 4 bases for J; bases not matched to a gene: 6. The CDR3 has 15 amino acids. The DNA for the CDR3 is TGTGCCAGCAGTAAGGGACAGGGTCCTAATCAGCCCCAGCATTTT. Translated, it gives CASSKGQGPNQPQHF.

The chain recombines TRBV12-5 with TRBJ2-3; TRBD2 matches at 7 bases. Losses at the gene ends were 6 bases for V and 4 bases for J; bases not matched to a gene: 7. This CDR3 is built from 14 residues. Germline V gives CDR1 LGHNT, CDR2 FRNRAP. CDR3 sequence (DNA): TGTGCTAGTGGCCCTACTAGCGCCGCAGATACGCAGTATTTT. This encodes CASGPTSAADTQYF. Looking up the rest from reference TRBV12-5 and TRBJ2-3 gives the full variable domain: DARVTQTPRHKVTEMGQEVTMRCQPILGHNTVFWYRQTMMQGLELLAYFRNRAPLDDSGMPKDRFSAEMPDATLATLKIQPSEPRDSAVYFCASGPTSAADTQYFGPGTRLTVL.

The chain carries TRBV14 and TRBJ2-5, with TRBD2 matching 8 bases. CDR1 SGHDN and CDR2 FVKESK come from the germline V gene. V gave up 2 bases and J gave up 2 bases; unmatched junction bases: 4. This CDR3 contains 15 residues. The CDR3 spells CASSQLLADQETQYF. CDR3 nucleotides: TGTGCCAGCAGCCAATTACTAGCGGATCAAGAGACCCAGTACTTC.

This clone was detected only a few times. The chain employs TRBV20-1 and TRBJ1-2; maybe TRBD1 (6 bases). Trimming left V 3 bases short and J 2 bases short, with 13 bases between. The CDR3 extends over 14 amino acids. Germline CDR1 and CDR2: DFQATT and SNEGSKA (reference sequence). CDR3 region: CSASKQGSNYGYTF. The CDR3 DNA is TGCAGTGCTAGTAAACAGGGATCCAACTATGGCTACACCTTC.